The text below deals with one T cell receptor (beta chain). The data belong to a study of blood T cell repertoires in COVID-19. Study at large: Both acute and convalescent COVID-19 samples were obtained from the United States, Italy and Spain. T cells, B-cell-depleted T cells, or PBMCs supplied cDNA or gDNA.

Original analysis: The authors estimated nucleated cell counts from reference gene primer amplification. The protocol was immunoSEQ multiplex PCR, while the TCRdb copy is restricted to in-frame clones and leaves out a portion. V and J calls plus clone size are reproduced from that table; the DNA served to infer D and trimming. The sample has 200,000 to 300,000 clones, around four fifths seen once; the top ten hold around 4.2%. The ends lost 0 bases at V and 6 bases at J; junction bases unmatched: 4. The length of the CDR3 is 15 residues. CDR1 and CDR2 (germline): MNHEY, SVGAGI. This TCR came from a man in his fifties or sixties with acute or convalescent COVID-19. The rearrangement joins TRBV6-5 to TRBJ1-2; 10 bases line up with TRBD1. The material sequenced was peripheral blood. CDR3 loop: CASSYSTGGLNGYTF. As DNA, the CDR3 is TGTGCCAGCAGTTACTCGACAGGGGGCTTAAATGGCTACACCTTC.